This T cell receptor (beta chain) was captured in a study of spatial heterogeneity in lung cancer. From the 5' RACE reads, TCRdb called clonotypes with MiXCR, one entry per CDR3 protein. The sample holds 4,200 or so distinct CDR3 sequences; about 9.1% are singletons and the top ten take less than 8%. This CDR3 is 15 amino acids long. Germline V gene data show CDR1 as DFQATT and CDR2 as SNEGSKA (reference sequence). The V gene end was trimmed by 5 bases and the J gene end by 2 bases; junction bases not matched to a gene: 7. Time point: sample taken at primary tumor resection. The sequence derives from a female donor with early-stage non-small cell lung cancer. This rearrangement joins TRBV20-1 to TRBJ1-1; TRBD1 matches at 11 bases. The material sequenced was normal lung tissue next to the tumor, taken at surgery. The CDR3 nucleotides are TGCAGTGCTCAGACGGGACAGGGGGGCAACACTGAAGCTTTCTTT. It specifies CSAQTGQGGNTEAFF.